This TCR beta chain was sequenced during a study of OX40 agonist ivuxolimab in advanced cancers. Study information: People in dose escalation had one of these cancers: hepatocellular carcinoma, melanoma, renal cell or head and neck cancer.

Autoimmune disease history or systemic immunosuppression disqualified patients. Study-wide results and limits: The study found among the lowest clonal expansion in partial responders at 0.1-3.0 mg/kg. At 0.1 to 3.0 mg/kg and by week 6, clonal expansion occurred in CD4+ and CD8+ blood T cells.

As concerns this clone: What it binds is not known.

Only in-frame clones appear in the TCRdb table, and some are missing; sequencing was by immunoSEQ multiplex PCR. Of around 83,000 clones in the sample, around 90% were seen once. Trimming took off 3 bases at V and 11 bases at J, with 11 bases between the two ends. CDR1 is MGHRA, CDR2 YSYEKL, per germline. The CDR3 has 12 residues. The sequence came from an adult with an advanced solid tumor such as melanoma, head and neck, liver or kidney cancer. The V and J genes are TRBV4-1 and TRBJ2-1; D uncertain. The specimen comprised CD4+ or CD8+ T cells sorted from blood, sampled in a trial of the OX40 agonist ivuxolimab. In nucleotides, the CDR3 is TGCGCCAGCAGCCATACGCTAGGCCAGCAGTTCTTC. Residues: CASSHTLGQQFF.